This record concerns one T cell receptor (beta chain) sequence. The authors distributed each subset's genomic DNA evenly over several immunoSEQ plates. The method was immunoSEQ multiplex PCR; TCRdb's version includes in-frame clones alone and lacks a portion of them. The repertoire holds around 650,000 clones, with around 96% as singletons. The data stem from a study of shared clonotypes between healthy human individuals. The CDR3 contains 15 residues. V was clipped by 5 bases and J by 5 bases; unmatched bases: 11. Per the germline V gene, CDR1 is LNHNV and CDR2 is YYDKDF (reference sequence). Naive-designated CD8 cells lacked CD45RO, were positively enriched for CCR7, and omitted terminally differentiated effector memory CD45RA+ cells.

This sequence originates from a woman between 25 and 40 years old in good health. The V call is TRBV15, the J call TRBJ2-7; TRBD1 matches 8 bases. The source material was naive CD8+ T cells sorted from blood. The CDR3 here is CATSGIRGRGDEQYF. In DNA form, the CDR3 reads TGTGCCACCAGCGGCATCAGGGGGCGAGGGGACGAGCAGTACTTC.